The present TCR beta chain was sequenced within a study of STAT5B mutations in CD4+ large granular lymphocyte leukemia (dated 2022 in TCRdb). Some background on the complete study: Among healthy controls, the CDR3 'QG' motif was associated with a particular HLA allele. Flow cytometry on FACSCanto II or FACSVerse confirmed that purified fractions exceeded 95% purity among lymphocytes. The TCRbeta repertoires of CD4+ T-cell large granular lymphocyte leukemia patients were compared with the TCRbeta repertoires of healthy blood donors.

The immunoSEQ assay at survey resolution was applied to genomic DNA for sequencing of TCRbeta rearrangements. Processing in the source paper ran as follows. A lowest detectable productive clonotype frequency of 2.59 x 10-5 was observed in the TCR sequencing data. Analyses included only productive TCRbeta rearrangements, meaning complete and in-frame sequences. The clonality of each sample was calculated as Simpson clonality in the immunoSEQ Analyzer version 3.0. Clones were categorized by frequency as very rare, small, medium, large (1-20%) or hyperexpanded (>20%). Generation probabilities were estimated with OLGA 1.2.3, V-gene circos plots were made with VDJtools, specificities were searched in VDJdb, and CDR3 motifs were identified with GLIPH. TCRdb limited this immuneACCESS table to in-frame rearrangements with V and J called. A share of clones is missing; checked studies link under half to unresolved V genes, and the rest is unexplained. Clonal size and the V and J genes are those of that table, whereas D and trimming came from the DNA. Present in this sample are approximately 52,000 clones, about 70% of which were seen just once. Less than 2% of the sample is held by the ten biggest clonotypes.

Its CDR3 holds 15 amino acids, cysteine through phenylalanine. Only the CDR3 part of the read is kept: 45 bases, read in frame from the first base. Reading the germline V gene gives CDR1 MDHEN and CDR2 SYDVKM. V and J are trimmed by 3 bases and 12 bases, and the gene matches miss 10 bases of the junction. Regarding this clone: Its antigen has not been determined. Base quality data are lacking; no much larger clone is found one base away.

Healthy controls were roughly 36 blood donors whose buffy coats came from the Finnish Red Cross blood service. All TCR-sequenced material derived from peripheral blood: patient blood samples and healthy donor buffy coats. Peripheral blood mononuclear cells were isolated by Ficoll-Hypaque gradient centrifugation. For the healthy controls, CD4+ cells were obtained from buffy coats by magnetic purification. The Gentra Puregene Cell and Tissue kit was used for genomic DNA extraction, and quantification was performed on a Qubit 2.0 fluorometer. Study-wide conclusions, independent of this receptor: The data were not HLA-matched, and the higher clonality in CD4+ T-LGLL than in CD8+ T-LGLL could be due to the relatively small sample size. Main leukemic clonotypes were private to each patient, although roughly 26% of the main leukemic clonotypes were found at low frequency in the non-leukemic repertoires of other patients. Greater clonality appeared to be present in CD4-sorted patient repertoires than in healthy CD4+ repertoires, and the difference was retained after the putative leukemic clones were removed. TRBV06-family usage was enriched among the top patient clones (8/27) compared with healthy controls (2/35).

Sequenced material: CD4+ T cells from blood buffy coats. Recombination connected TRBV28 to TRBJ1-6; 8 bases in between match TRBD1. This receptor was obtained from a human donor in good health. For the CDR3, the sequence is CASSLSSGGTLPLHF. The DNA is as follows: TGTGCCAGCAGTTTGTCGTCAGGGGGCACTTTACCCCTCCACTTT. With the rest looked up from the reference TRBV28 and TRBJ1-6 genes rather than sequenced, the full variable domain is DVKVTQSSRYLVKRTGEKVFLECVQDMDHENMFWYRQDPGLGLRLIYFSYDVKMKEKGDIPEGYSVSREKKERFSLILESASTNQTSMYLCASSLSSGGTLPLHFGNGTRLTVT.